This T cell receptor (beta chain) was documented in a study of human T cells and chemical hapten exposure. Time point: patch test 1, 2 weeks after DPC sensitization. The treatment here: therapeutic diphenylcyclopropenone sensitization with weekly scalp DPC. Blood draws preceded each patch test application. Before extraction, the whole blood was not fractionated, and total RNA was taken from it. This clonotype appeared a few times. In the library, unique molecular identifiers were attached to individual cDNA molecules. Original processing methods: Sampled TCR counts reached a median of 95,638 per sample, with values ranging from roughly 20,000 to 750,000. TCRdb redid the calling of the RACE reads with MiXCR, one entry per CDR3 protein. These V and J calls derive from TCRdb rather than the authors' analysis. Here the sample spans tens of thousands of distinct CDR3 sequences, about 32% being singletons.

The receptor's source is a man aged 40-50 years with alopecia areata. Some clones in this sample may be carry-over from other donors' samples. Sample: whole blood, taken in connection with sensitization to the hapten diphenylcyclopropenone (DPC).

This CDR3 is CASSPDAGALSYEQYF. CDR3 nucleotide sequence: TGTGCCAGCAGCCCGGACGCTGGGGCCCTCTCCTACGAGCAGTACTTC. V gene TRBV5-6 combines with J gene TRBJ2-7, with TRBD1 as a possible D gene (5 bases). The V and J ends lost 4 bases and 0 bases respectively, with 17 bases between them. CDR3 length: 16 amino acids. Germline V gene data show CDR1 as SGHDT and CDR2 as YYEEEE. The whole variable domain, filled in from reference TRBV5-6 and TRBJ2-7, reads DAGVTQSPTHLIKTRGQQVTLRCSPKSGHDTVSWYQQALGQGPQFIFQYYEEEERQRGNFPDRFSGHQFPNYSSELNVNALLLGDSALYLCASSPDAGALSYEQYFGPGTRLTVT.